Below, 8 T cell receptor beta chains from the same sample are listed, as sequenced in a study of spatial heterogeneity in lung cancer. Time point defined: sample taken at primary tumor resection. Whole RNA, which was extracted from tumor, nontumor lung tissue or frozen PBMC, was sequenced without any cell sorting. TCRdb recomputed calls from the 5' RACE reads with MiXCR, one row per CDR3 protein. The sample includes 9,500 to 15,000 distinct CDR3 sequences, approximately 6.2% of them seen just once. Sample: normal lung tissue next to the tumor, taken at surgery. These receptors all come from a male donor with early-stage non-small cell lung cancer.

This clonotype came up a few times. The library was prepared for alpha chains; this beta chain is a stray read, so its frequency means little. The gene calls are TRBV24-1 and TRBJ2-1; D is perhaps TRBD2 (5 bases). Germline V gene lookup returns CDR1 KGHDR and CDR2 SFDVKD. Trimming stripped 4 bases from V and 0 bases from J, with 15 bases between. The CDR3 consists of 17 residues. Written as DNA, the CDR3 is TGTGCCACCAGTGACCCCGCGACTACCAGCTCCTACAATGAGCAGTTCTTC. Translation gives CATSDPATTSSYNEQFF.

This clonotype was seen ten or more times. This beta chain is off target for a library built for alpha chains, so its abundance means little. The chain employs TRBV9 and TRBJ2-7; tentative D call: TRBD2 (6 bases). The CDR3 extends over 15 amino acids. Trimming removed 0 bases at V and 4 bases at J, with 14 bases between. Germline CDR1 reads SGDLS; CDR2 reads YYNGEE. CDR3 residues: CASSVAPGLQYEQYF. CDR3 sequence (DNA): TGTGCCAGCAGCGTAGCCCCGGGACTCCAGTACGAGCAGTACTTC.

Turning to this clonotype: This beta chain turned up in a library designed for alpha chains; as an off-target read, its abundance says little. CDR3: CASSEPSGTYEQYF. In nucleotides, the CDR3 is TGTGCCAGCAGTGAACCTAGCGGGACCTACGAGCAGTACTTC. The chain joins TRBV2 to TRBJ2-7, with 9 nucleotides matching TRBD2. V was pared by 2 bases and J by 2 bases, with 1 base of the junction left unmatched. The CDR3 contains 14 residues. The germline V gene has CDR1 SNHLY and CDR2 FYNNEI. Variable domain in full (rest from reference TRBV2 and TRBJ2-7): EPEVTQTPSHQVTQMGQEVILRCVPISNHLYFYWYRQILGQKVEFLVSFYNNEISEKSEIFDDQFSVERPDGSNFTLKIRSTKLEDSAMYFCASSEPSGTYEQYFGPGTRLTVT.

To note about this clonotype: The library was prepared for alpha chains; this beta chain is a stray read, so its frequency means little. V usage is TRBV11-1 and J usage is TRBJ1-6; D gene ambiguous. The V gene's germline CDR1 is SGHAT and CDR2 FQDESV (reference sequence). V lost 5 bases to trimming and J lost 7 bases, with 6 bases between them. The CDR3 runs 12 residues. CDR3 amino acids: CASSTRNSPLHF. The CDR3 DNA sequence: TGTGCCAGCAGCACGCGGAATTCACCCCTCCACTTT.

This clonotype was observed at least ten times. This beta chain is an unintended read in a library built for alpha chains; its size means little. The J gene is TRBJ2-5, the V gene TRBV7-2, with D tentatively TRBD1 (6 bases). V shed 3 bases and J shed 4 bases, with 9 bases lying between them. There are 13 residues in the CDR3. Germline CDR1 is SGHTA and CDR2 is FQGNSA. This chain's CDR3 is CASSFPGVETQYF. CDR3 bases: TGTGCCAGCAGCTTTCCAGGGGTAGAGACCCAGTACTTC.

At least ten counts were recorded for this clonotype. In a library made to pick up alpha chains, this beta chain is a stray read with a size that means little. The rearrangement joins TRBV10-3 to TRBJ1-2, with 7 bases aligning to TRBD1. The CDR3 is 14 residues long. Losses at the gene ends were 5 bases for V and 5 bases for J; bases not matched to a gene: 8. Germline V gives CDR1 ENHRY, CDR2 SYGVKD. Written as DNA, the CDR3 is TGTGCCATCAGTCCACAGGGGCCCTCTTATGGCTACACCTTC. Amino acid sequence: CAISPQGPSYGYTF.

This clonotype was detected only a few times. Being off target in a library aimed at alpha chains, this beta chain has a size of little meaning. The J gene is TRBJ1-1, the V gene TRBV5-1; no clear D gene. The ends were cut back, 4 bases at V and 1 base at J, with 14 bases in the middle. The CDR3 extends over 15 amino acids. The germline gives CDR1 SGHRS, CDR2 YFSETQ. The CDR3 loop reads CASSLSAGWNTEAFF. The CDR3 DNA follows: TGCGCCAGCAGCCTATCTGCGGGCTGGAACACTGAAGCTTTCTTT.

The table lists this clonotype with many counts. This beta chain is an unintended read in a library built for alpha chains; its size means little. The gene calls are TRBV5-1 and TRBJ2-7; maybe TRBD1 (6 bases). V dropped 2 bases and J dropped 5 bases, with 14 bases sitting between them. The CDR3 spans 14 residues. Per the germline V gene, CDR1 is SGHRS and CDR2 is YFSETQ. The CDR3 loop reads CASSFAGAQNEQYF. CDR3 bases: TGCGCCAGCAGCTTCGCAGGGGCACAGAACGAGCAGTACTTC.